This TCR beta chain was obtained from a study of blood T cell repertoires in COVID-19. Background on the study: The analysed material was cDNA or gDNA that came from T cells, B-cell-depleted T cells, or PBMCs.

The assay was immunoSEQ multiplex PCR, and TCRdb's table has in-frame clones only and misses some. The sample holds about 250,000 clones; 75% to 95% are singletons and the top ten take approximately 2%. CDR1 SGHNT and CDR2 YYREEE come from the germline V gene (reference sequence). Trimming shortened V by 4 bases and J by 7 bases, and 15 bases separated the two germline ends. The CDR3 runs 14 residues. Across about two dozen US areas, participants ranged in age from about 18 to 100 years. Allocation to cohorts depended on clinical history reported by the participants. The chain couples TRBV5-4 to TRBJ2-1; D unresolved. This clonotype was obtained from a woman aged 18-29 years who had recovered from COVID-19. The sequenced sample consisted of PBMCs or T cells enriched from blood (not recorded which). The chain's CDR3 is CASSPRSAPNEQFF. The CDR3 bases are TGTGCCAGCAGCCCCCGGTCCGCCCCAAATGAGCAGTTCTTC.